Each of the 32 T cell receptor beta chains below was sequenced from the same sample in a study of T-cell memory formation after mild COVID-19. TCRdb used MiXCR to reprocess the 5' RACE reads, holding one entry per CDR3 protein. In the table there are roughly 480,000 distinct CDR3 sequences, 20% to 30% of which are singletons. Material for sequencing was PBMCs or a T cell subset sorted from them (not recorded which). These receptors came from an adult woman who had mild COVID-19 (a few samples of this study predate the infection). Cell type and time point are not known.

The DNA of the CDR3 is TGCGCCAGCAGCCAAGATGGAAACGGGTACTATGGCTACACCTTC. Protein sequence: CASSQDGNGYYGYTF. The V call is TRBV4-1, the J call TRBJ1-2; D unresolved. The CDR3 extends over 15 amino acids. V was shortened by 0 bases and J by 3 bases, with 11 bases between the two germline ends. Germline CDR1 MGHRA, CDR2 YSYEKL.

This clonotype has just a few counts. This sequence joins TRBV7-9 and TRBJ2-1; D might be TRBD2 (5 bases). The ends were cut back, 3 bases at V and 5 bases at J, with 14 bases in the middle. There are 15 residues in the CDR3. The germline CDR1 and CDR2 sequences are SEHNR and FQNEAQ (reference sequence). The CDR3 DNA is TGTGCCAGCAGCTTCTTCGGCGGGTTGGACAATGAGCAGTTCTTC. Its translation is CASSFFGGLDNEQFF.

This clonotype was counted only a few times. The V and J genes are TRBV14 and TRBJ1-2; TRBD1 aligns across 10 bases. CDR1 SGHDN and CDR2 FVKESK come from the germline V gene. This CDR3 region has 13 residues. Germline trimming cut 3 bases from V and 5 bases from J; bases unmatched to any gene: 0. CDR3: CASSQDRGYGYTF. CDR3 in DNA: TGTGCCAGCAGCCAGGACAGGGGGTATGGCTACACCTTC.

This chain uses TRBV4-1 with TRBJ1-1; D remains unclear. Deletions cut 3 bases from V and 4 bases from J, with 9 bases between. Germline V gene lookup returns CDR1 MGHRA and CDR2 YSYEKL. This CDR3 has 13 amino acids. The CDR3 DNA reads as TGCGCCAGCAGCCATGGTCCCGGCACTGAAGCTTTCTTT. Protein product: CASSHGPGTEAFF.

The chain uses TRBV20-1 and TRBJ1-1; weak D call: TRBD1 (5 bases). The CDR3 sequence is 14 residues long. Germline loops: CDR1 DFQATT, CDR2 SNEGSKA (reference sequence). Trimming took 6 bases from V and 2 from J, leaving 16 bases between them. The CDR3 here is CSASPRTPNTEAFF. The CDR3 nucleotides are TGCAGTGCCTCACCCAGGACACCTAACACTGAAGCTTTCTTT.

This clonotype came up a few times. Germline is not matched at one junction end, which may reflect a read error. This sequence joins TRBV7-6 and TRBJ2-1; D might be TRBD1 or TRBD2, each matching 6 bases. CDR3 length equals 15 residues. The germline CDR1 and CDR2 sequences are SGHVS and FNYEAQ. CDR3 residues: CASSLGGLSYNEQFF. In nucleotides, the CDR3 is TGTGCCAGCAGTTTAGGGGGGTTGTCCTACAATGAGCAGTTCTTC.

This clonotype has a handful of counts. The V and J genes are TRBV7-3 and TRBJ2-3; 13 bases agree with TRBD2. Germline CDR1 reads SGHTA; CDR2 reads FQGTGA. The trim removed 5 bases at V and 0 bases at J, leaving 8 bases unmatched. The CDR3 extends over 18 amino acids. CDR3 sequence reads: CASSPLGLAGISTDTQYF. Here the CDR3 DNA reads TGTGCCAGCAGCCCCCTGGGACTAGCGGGGATAAGCACAGATACGCAGTATTTT.

The chain links TRBV24-1 to TRBJ2-2; tentatively, D is TRBD2 (5 bases). The CDR3 spans 12 residues. V was trimmed by 12 bases and J by 7 bases, leaving 14 bases between them. The germline V gene has CDR1 KGHDR and CDR2 SFDVKD. CDR3 nucleotide sequence: TGTGCCTCTCACTCCGGGGTCGGGGAGCTGTTTTTT. Its protein product is CASHSGVGELFF.

The J gene is TRBJ1-1, the V gene TRBV3-1, with 7 bases identical to TRBD1. In germline, CDR1 is LGHDT, CDR2 YNNKEL (reference sequence). Germline trimming cut 7 bases from V and 12 bases from J; bases unmatched to any gene: 8. This CDR3 spans 11 amino acids. Here the CDR3 reads CASTSGGVSFF. As DNA, the CDR3 is TGTGCCAGCACCTCAGGGGGGGTTTCTTTCTTT.

The chain uses TRBV10-3 and TRBJ2-7, with 7 bases aligning to TRBD1. Germline V lookup: CDR1 ENHRY, CDR2 SYGVKD. The V gene end was trimmed by 3 bases and the J gene end by 6 bases; junction bases not matched to a gene: 14. CDR3 size: 16 residues. This chain's CDR3 is CAISEGVTGYMGEQYF. The CDR3 DNA sequence: TGTGCCATCAGTGAAGGAGTGACAGGGTACATGGGCGAGCAGTACTTC.

The rearrangement uses TRBV6-1 and TRBJ2-7, with 7 nucleotides matching TRBD1. Germline V gene data show CDR1 as MNHNS and CDR2 as SASEGT. The trim removed 7 bases at V and 1 base at J, leaving 7 bases unmatched. The CDR3 is made up of 14 amino acids. CDR3 sequence (DNA): TGTGCCAGCAACCGGGACAGAGGATCCTACGAGCAGTACTTC. It specifies CASNRDRGSYEQYF.

J is TRBJ2-5 and V is TRBV11-2; D gene uncertain. Trimming left V 5 bases short and J 4 bases short, with 14 bases between. The CDR3 extends over 14 amino acids. Germline CDR1 and CDR2: SGHAT and FQNNGV. CDR3 amino acids: CASSLLGWGETQYF. CDR3 coding DNA: TGTGCCAGCAGCCTCCTTGGGTGGGGAGAGACCCAGTACTTC.

V gene TRBV12-3 or TRBV12-4 combines with J gene TRBJ2-7; D assignment may be TRBD1 or TRBD2 (6 bases each). This CDR3 has 14 amino acids. The ends were cut back, 6 bases at V and 2 bases at J, with 14 bases in the middle. This CDR3 reads CASRGEDSPYEQYF. DNA for the CDR3: TGTGCCAGCAGGGGGGAGGACAGCCCCTACGAGCAGTACTTC.

The chain couples TRBV2 to TRBJ2-7; no clear D. The CDR3 runs to 17 residues. The V end lost 3 bases, the J end lost 0 bases, and 18 bases lay between the germline ends. Germline V gene lookup returns CDR1 SNHLY and CDR2 FYNNEI. CDR3 protein: CASSDPSGFHSSYEQYF. CDR3 sequence (DNA): TGTGCCAGCAGTGACCCGTCGGGCTTCCACAGCTCCTACGAGCAGTACTTC.

The chain has TRBV7-9 and TRBJ1-2; 7 nucleotides match TRBD1. J gave up 3 bases and V 5 bases, and 12 bases lay outside the gene matches. The CDR3 runs to 16 residues. Germline V gives CDR1 SEHNR, CDR2 FQNEAQ (reference sequence). CDR3 sequence (DNA): TGTGCCAGCAGCGAGGGGACAGCCCTGGGGGACTATGGCTACACCTTC. Translation: CASSEGTALGDYGYTF. Full variable domain (rest looked up from reference TRBV7-9 and TRBJ1-2): DTGVSQNPRHKITKRGQNVTFRCDPISEHNRLYWYRQTLGQGPEFLTYFQNEAQLEKSRLLSDRFSAERPKGSFSTLEIQRTEQGDSAMYLCASSEGTALGDYGYTFGSGTRLTVV.

This clonotype was recorded many times. This sequence joins TRBV6-2 or TRBV6-3 and TRBJ2-4; the D gene is possibly TRBD2 (5 bases). The germline V gene encodes CDR1 MNHEY and CDR2 SVGEGT. The CDR3 totals 12 residues. V dropped 4 bases and J dropped 7 bases, with 8 bases sitting between them. The CDR3 region is CASSFPGNIQYF. The CDR3 DNA follows: TGTGCCAGCAGTTTCCCGGGGAACATTCAGTACTTC.

The chain carries TRBV5-1 and TRBJ1-4; 7 bases agree with TRBD1. This CDR3 region has 16 residues. Germline V CDR1 and CDR2: SGHRS, YFSETQ. J was trimmed by 7 bases and V by 3 bases; bases with no gene match: 12. In DNA, the CDR3 is TGCGCCAGCAGCTCCGTTGGTGGGACAGTAGGTGAAAAACTGTTTTTT. Its translation is CASSSVGGTVGEKLFF.

V gene TRBV3-1 combines with J gene TRBJ1-1; no clear D. V was clipped by 0 bases and J by 4 bases, with 12 bases between them. Germline V lookup: CDR1 LGHDT, CDR2 YNNKEL (reference sequence). The CDR3 has 15 residues. CDR3 region: CASSQDWRSGTEAFF. CDR3 bases: TGTGCCAGCAGCCAAGATTGGAGGTCAGGCACTGAAGCTTTCTTT.

The gene calls are TRBV12-5 and TRBJ2-5, with 12 bases that match TRBD1. There are 17 residues in the CDR3. After removal of 5 bases from V and 2 bases from J, the junction contained 9 bases not matched to a gene. Germline loops: CDR1 LGHNT, CDR2 FRNRAP. The CDR3 DNA reads TGTGCTAGTGGTATCGGGACAGGGGGCCTCGGGCAAGAGACCCAGTACTTC. Protein product: CASGIGTGGLGQETQYF.

This chain links TRBV24-1 with TRBJ2-5; a weak D match, TRBD2 (5 bases). CDR1 is KGHDR and CDR2 is SFDVKD in the germline V gene. V shed 4 bases and J shed 2 bases, with 10 bases lying between them. This CDR3 comprises 14 residues. CDR3 in DNA: TGTGCCACCAGTGAGAGGGATCGACAAGAGACCCAGTACTTC. Translating gives CATSERDRQETQYF.

This clonotype came up a few times. This chain joins TRBV2 and TRBJ2-3; no firm D call. The CDR3 totals 13 residues. The V end was cut by 2 bases, the J end by 6 bases, with 9 bases between. CDR1 and CDR2 from the germline V gene are SNHLY and FYNNEI. The CDR3 loop is CASSEQDEDTQYF. CDR3 sequence (DNA): TGTGCCAGCAGTGAACAGGATGAGGATACGCAGTATTTT.

This chain connects TRBV5-4 to TRBJ2-7, with 11 bases that match TRBD2. The length of the CDR3 is 14 residues. From germline, CDR1 is SGHNT and CDR2 YYREEE (reference sequence). V shed 1 base and J 7 bases; nucleotides not matched to a gene: 4. The CDR3 sequence: CASSLTSGGGEQYF. The CDR3 DNA sequence: TGTGCCAGCAGCTTGACTAGCGGGGGCGGGGAGCAGTACTTC.

The CDR3 reads CASSERGTAEQYF. In nucleotides, the CDR3 is TGTGCCAGCAGTGAGCGAGGGACAGCCGAGCAGTACTTC. This chain connects TRBV2 to TRBJ2-7; 7 positions match TRBD1. This CDR3 comprises 13 residues. V gave up 3 bases and J gave up 6 bases; unmatched junction bases: 5. From germline, CDR1 is SNHLY and CDR2 FYNNEI.

The V gene is TRBV19, the J gene TRBJ2-1, with 8 bases matching TRBD1. The ends lost 3 bases at V and 7 bases at J; junction bases unmatched: 8. Germline V lookup: CDR1 LNHDA, CDR2 SQIVND (reference sequence). There are 15 residues in the CDR3. CDR3 sequence: CASSMGQGAGNEQFF. CDR3 DNA sequence: TGTGCCAGTAGTATGGGGCAGGGGGCGGGTAATGAGCAGTTCTTC. Based on the CDR3 plus reference TRBV19 and TRBJ2-1, the full variable domain is DGGITQSPKYLFRKEGQNVTLSCEQNLNHDAMYWYRQDPGQGLRLIYYSQIVNDFQKGDIAEGYSVSREKKESFPLTVTSAQKNPTAFYLCASSMGQGAGNEQFFGPGTRLTVL.

The chain carries TRBV10-3 and TRBJ2-7, with a weak D call TRBD1 (5 bases). The CDR3 loop spans 15 amino acids. V dropped 2 bases and J dropped 6 bases, with 17 bases sitting between them. CDR1 ENHRY and CDR2 SYGVKD come from the germline V gene. Written as DNA, the CDR3 is TGTGCCATCAGTGAGAGGGCCGGCAGGGCTCTCGAGCAGTACTTC. Translating gives CAISERAGRALEQYF.

The chain links TRBV5-1 to TRBJ2-2; 9 bases align to TRBD2. CDR1 and CDR2 from the germline V gene are SGHRS and YFSETQ. The CDR3 has 16 residues. V shed 2 bases, J shed 6 bases, and the junction held 8 bases outside the gene matches. As DNA, the CDR3 is TGCGCCAGCAGCTTAAGTAGCGGGAGTATTCCCGGGGAGCTGTTTTTT. It yields the protein CASSLSSGSIPGELFF.

The J gene is TRBJ2-1, the V gene TRBV7-9; 8 nucleotides match TRBD2. Germline V gives CDR1 SEHNR, CDR2 FQNEAQ (reference sequence). Germline trimming cut 5 bases from V and 2 bases from J; bases unmatched to any gene: 5. The CDR3 loop spans 15 amino acids. The CDR3 loop is CASSQGLVTYNEQFF. In DNA, the CDR3 is TGTGCCAGCAGCCAGGGACTAGTGACCTACAATGAGCAGTTCTTC.

This chain connects TRBV7-3 to TRBJ2-3, with D perhaps TRBD2 (5 bases). Trimming took 3 bases from V and 3 from J, leaving 10 bases between them. There are 14 residues in the CDR3. Looked up from germline, CDR1 is SGHTA and CDR2 is FQGTGA. CDR3 nucleotide sequence: TGTGCCAGCAGCTTGCGCCCGGGAACAGATACGCAGTATTTT. This gives the protein CASSLRPGTDTQYF.

This clonotype was seen at least ten times. The V gene is TRBV7-9, the J gene TRBJ1-2, with D hard to call. Trimming shortened V by 5 bases and J by 6 bases, and 13 bases separated the two germline ends. This CDR3 spans 13 amino acids. In germline, CDR1 is SEHNR, CDR2 FQNEAQ (reference sequence). The CDR3 sequence: CASSGAGSHGYTF. The CDR3 DNA reads TGTGCCAGCAGCGGCGCCGGGTCTCATGGCTACACCTTC.

At least ten counts were recorded for this clonotype. The gene calls are TRBV20-1 and TRBJ2-7; 9 positions match TRBD2. Germline loops: CDR1 DFQATT, CDR2 SNEGSKA (reference sequence). The CDR3 loop spans 13 amino acids. With V trimmed by 3 bases and J by 3 bases, 3 bases remained unmatched. CDR3 bases: TGCAGTGCTAGGACTAGCGGAAGCTACGAGCAGTACTTC. It codes for CSARTSGSYEQYF.

The CDR3 spells CASSHSTGGWDEQYF. CDR3 nucleotides: TGCGCCAGCAGCCACTCGACAGGGGGCTGGGACGAGCAGTACTTC. The genes are TRBV10-2 and TRBJ2-7, with 10 nucleotides matching TRBD1. From germline, CDR1 is WSHSY and CDR2 SAAADI. Trimming removed 6 bases from V and 5 bases from J; junction bases left unmatched: 10. The CDR3 extends over 15 amino acids.

This clonotype has a count of ten or more. The chain is built from TRBV12-3 or TRBV12-4 and TRBJ1-6; D ambiguous. Trimming removed 5 bases at V and 0 bases at J, with 8 bases between. This CDR3 region has 15 residues. The DNA of the CDR3 is TGTGCCAGCAGTCGGACGGCCTCCTATAATTCACCCCTCCACTTT. It translates to CASSRTASYNSPLHF.